The 23 T cell receptor beta chains reported below all come from one sample, sequenced in a study of T cell responses to AZD1222 COVID-19 vaccine. Only in-frame clones appear in the TCRdb table, and some are missing; sequencing was by immunoSEQ multiplex PCR. The sample has about 140,000 clones, over 85% seen once. This material consisted of peripheral blood, taken on day 0 of MenACWY control vaccination. The receptors were sampled from an adult in good health.

DNA of the CDR3: TGTGCCAGCAGCTTCGCCAAGGGATCTATGGGTGGTGGCTACACCTTC. Translation gives CASSFAKGSMGGGYTF. This sequence joins TRBV7-8 and TRBJ1-2; D unresolved. Germline CDR1 and CDR2: SGHVS and FQNEAQ. The ends were cut back, 3 bases at V and 7 bases at J, with 21 bases in the middle. The CDR3 contains 16 residues.

The V call is TRBV5-1, the J call TRBJ1-1; unclear D gene. The V and J ends lost 3 bases and 1 base respectively, with 10 bases between them. The CDR3 has 14 residues. Germline V lookup: CDR1 SGHRS, CDR2 YFSETQ. CDR3 amino acids: CASSSQTGNTEAFF. CDR3 nucleotide sequence: TGCGCCAGCAGCTCCCAGACGGGGAACACTGAAGCTTTCTTT. Using reference TRBV5-1 and TRBJ1-1 for the parts outside the CDR3, the full variable domain is KAGVTQTPRYLIKTRGQQVTLSCSPISGHRSVSWYQQTPGQGLQFLFEYFSETQRNKGNFPGRFSGRQFSNSRSEMNVSTLELGDSALYLCASSSQTGNTEAFFGQGTRLTVV.

Regarding this clone: The sample contains more than one DNA sequence encoding this CDR3. V is TRBV5-1 and J is TRBJ1-2; D is uncertain. This CDR3 has 14 amino acids. CDR1 is SGHRS, CDR2 YFSETQ, per germline. V lost 0 bases to trimming and J lost 8 bases, with 14 bases between them. The CDR3 sequence is CASSLEGRGGGYTF. In DNA form, the CDR3 reads TGCGCCAGCAGCTTGGAAGGTCGGGGTGGCGGCTACACCTTC.

The J gene is TRBJ2-1, the V gene TRBV2; 8 nucleotides line up with TRBD2. CDR1 is SNHLY and CDR2 is FYNNEI in the germline V gene. After removal of 1 base from V and 9 bases from J, the junction contained 11 bases not matched to a gene. The length of the CDR3 is 16 residues. The CDR3 DNA follows: TGTGCCAGCAGTGAAGTCCCGACCGAGGCGGGGGGTGAGCAGTTCTTC. It translates to CASSEVPTEAGGEQFF.

The chain joins TRBV6-5 to TRBJ1-2; D is undetermined. With 2 bases removed from V and 4 bases from J, the gap between germline ends came to 14 bases. This CDR3 comprises 15 residues. Germline values: CDR1 MNHEY, CDR2 SVGAGI. CDR3 DNA sequence: TGTGCCAGCAGTTACCTGCCGGTAAAAATCTATGGCTACACCTTC. It yields the protein CASSYLPVKIYGYTF.

V is TRBV10-3 and J is TRBJ2-5; TRBD1 aligns across 7 bases. The CDR3 length is 14 residues. Germline V gives CDR1 ENHRY, CDR2 SYGVKD. The trim removed 2 bases at V and 5 bases at J, leaving 5 bases unmatched. The CDR3 spells CAISETGDGETQYF. The CDR3 coding sequence is TGTGCCATCAGTGAGACAGGGGACGGTGAGACCCAGTACTTC.

The V gene is TRBV27, the J gene TRBJ1-1; D gene ambiguous. Per the germline V gene, CDR1 is MNHEY and CDR2 is SMNVEV (reference sequence). Trimming took 2 bases from V and 0 from J, leaving 10 bases between them. The CDR3 is 15 residues long. The CDR3 nucleotides are TGTGCCAGCAGTTTAATAAGCAGCCTGAACACTGAAGCTTTCTTT. This gives the protein CASSLISSLNTEAFF.

The gene calls are TRBV4-1 and TRBJ1-1; 7 nucleotides match TRBD1. Looked up from germline, CDR1 is MGHRA and CDR2 is YSYEKL. Trimming at V came to 1 base and at J to 4 bases, leaving 3 bases not matched to a gene. The CDR3 extends over 14 amino acids. The CDR3 region is CASSQVPGGTEAFF. CDR3 in DNA: TGCGCCAGCAGCCAAGTACCAGGGGGCACTGAAGCTTTCTTT.

The rearrangement links TRBV6-5 to TRBJ1-5, with a possible D match to TRBD1 (5 bases). The V gene's germline CDR1 is MNHEY and CDR2 SVGAGI. This CDR3 spans 15 amino acids. Trimming stripped 5 bases from V and 4 bases from J, with 15 bases between. The CDR3 protein is CASSISQGTNQPQHF. The CDR3, as DNA: TGTGCCAGCAGTATAAGCCAGGGCACTAATCAGCCCCAGCATTTT.

The chain links TRBV3-1 (or the pseudogene TRBV3-2) to TRBJ2-2; D is undetermined. This CDR3 is 13 amino acids long. Trimming shortened V by 4 bases and J by 5 bases, and 8 bases separated the two germline ends. Per germline, CDR1 LGHDT and CDR2 YNNKEL (reference sequence). The CDR3 DNA is TGTGCCAGCAGCCCCTTATATACCGGGGAGCTGTTTTTT. This codes for CASSPLYTGELFF.

This chain uses TRBV18 with TRBJ1-1; D is perhaps TRBD1 (6 bases). CDR1 and CDR2 from the germline V gene are KGHSH and LQKENI. This CDR3 region has 16 residues. With 3 bases removed from V and 3 bases from J, the gap between germline ends came to 17 bases. The CDR3 is CASSPAGGPTDTEAFF. CDR3 nucleotide sequence: TGTGCCAGCTCACCTGCCGGGGGCCCCACGGACACTGAAGCTTTCTTT. Drawing the rest from reference TRBV18 and TRBJ1-1, the complete variable domain is NAGVMQNPRHLVRRRGQEARLRCSPMKGHSHVYWYRQLPEEGLKFMVYLQKENIIDESGMPKERFSAEFPKEGPSILRIQQVVRGDSAAYFCASSPAGGPTDTEAFFGQGTRLTVV.

The chain links TRBV12-3 or TRBV12-4 to TRBJ2-7; D is possibly TRBD2 (5 bases). The V and J ends lost 3 bases and 0 bases respectively, with 6 bases between them. CDR3 size: 13 residues. CDR3 loop: CASSFRGSYEQYF. The CDR3 DNA is TGTGCCAGCAGTTTCCGGGGCTCCTACGAGCAGTACTTC.

For this clone: No conserved phenylalanine or tryptophan is present at the end of the CDR3, so a read error is the likely explanation. It is unclear where the CDR3 begins or ends on the DNA, so no DNA is shown, and the CDR3 is as TCRdb lists it. V gene TRBV6-5 combines with J gene TRBJ2-7; the table's D call of TRBD1 was not tested on the DNA. CDR1 and CDR2 from the germline V gene are MNHEY and SVGAGI. Including both end residues, the CDR3 is 12 amino acids long. The CDR3: CASRTPKDRFWL.

The chain carries TRBV30 and TRBJ1-4, with D possibly matching TRBD1 (6 bases). The germline CDR1 and CDR2 sequences are GTSNPN and SVGIG (reference sequence). The CDR3 length is 15 residues. Trimming cost V 1 base and J 0 bases, with 9 bases left between them. CDR3: CAWSGDKATNEKLFF. The CDR3 DNA reads TGTGCCTGGAGTGGGGACAAAGCAACTAATGAAAAACTGTTTTTT.

The chain links TRBV19 to TRBJ1-1; no definite D call. The CDR3 consists of 11 residues. Per the germline V gene, CDR1 is LNHDA and CDR2 is SQIVND (reference sequence). The V end lost 5 bases, the J end lost 6 bases, and 7 bases lay between the germline ends. CDR3 sequence: CASSPVAEAFF. The CDR3 DNA follows: TGTGCCAGTAGTCCAGTCGCTGAAGCTTTCTTT.

The gene calls are TRBV12-5 and TRBJ2-7; 8 nucleotides agree with TRBD2. The CDR3 runs 16 residues. Unmatched junction bases numbered 16, after V lost 7 bases and J lost 5 bases. Germline loops: CDR1 LGHNT, CDR2 FRNRAP. The CDR3 here is CASAPVVRGDPHEQYF. The CDR3 DNA reads as TGTGCTAGTGCCCCGGTAGTGCGGGGGGACCCCCACGAGCAGTACTTC.

The gene calls are TRBV28 and TRBJ1-6, with D unclear. CDR3 length equals 15 residues. Deletions cut 3 bases from V and 6 bases from J, with 12 bases between. CDR1 is MDHEN, CDR2 SYDVKM, per germline. The CDR3 DNA reads TGTGCCAGCAGTTTCTCAGTTTCTACTAATTCACCCCTCCACTTT. This sequence encodes CASSFSVSTNSPLHF.

A remark on this clone: This CDR3 is also generated by other DNA sequences in the sample. The V gene is TRBV5-1, the J gene TRBJ1-1; weak D call: TRBD1 (6 bases). Per the germline V gene, CDR1 is SGHRS and CDR2 is YFSETQ. The V gene lost 0 bases and the J gene lost 4 bases, with 10 bases spanning the gap. This CDR3 is 14 amino acids long. CDR3 region: CASSLEGRGTEAFF. The CDR3 DNA sequence: TGCGCCAGCAGCTTGGAGGGCAGGGGCACTGAAGCTTTCTTT.

J is TRBJ1-1 and V is TRBV7-2, with a tentative D call TRBD1 (6 bases). Germline CDR1 and CDR2: SGHTA and FQGNSA. Between the trimmed V and J ends, which lost 1 base and 8 bases, there was a span of 11 bases. This CDR3 has 13 amino acids. The CDR3 here is CASSLVFGQEAFF. In nucleotides, the CDR3 is TGTGCCAGCAGCTTAGTATTTGGACAGGAAGCTTTCTTT.

V is TRBV30 and J is TRBJ1-6; no clear D gene. This CDR3 is 11 amino acids long. With 5 bases removed from V and 7 bases from J, the gap between germline ends came to 6 bases. From germline, CDR1 is GTSNPN and CDR2 SVGIG (reference sequence). CDR3 amino acids: CAWGGNSPLHF. CDR3 coding DNA: TGTGCCTGGGGAGGGAATTCACCCCTCCACTTT.

V usage is TRBV5-1 and J usage is TRBJ1-4; TRBD1 matches 7 bases. V was clipped by 3 bases and J by 4 bases; unmatched bases: 6. This CDR3 contains 15 residues. CDR1 is SGHRS, CDR2 YFSETQ, per germline. CDR3 protein: CASSSTQGYNEKLFF. CDR3 DNA: TGCGCCAGCAGCTCCACACAGGGGTATAATGAAAAACTGTTTTTT.

The chain combines TRBV4-2 with TRBJ2-7, with TRBD2 identical over 8 bases. The ends lost 1 base at V and 3 bases at J; junction bases unmatched: 5. CDR3 length: 15 amino acids. Germline CDR1 reads LGHNA; CDR2 reads YNFKEQ. CDR3 in DNA: TGTGCCAGCAGCCAAGTGGGACTAGAAGGCTACGAGCAGTACTTC. Protein sequence: CASSQVGLEGYEQYF.

The chain is built from TRBV5-1 and TRBJ1-2; TRBD1 matches at 8 bases. This CDR3 region has 17 residues. The germline CDR1 and CDR2 sequences are SGHRS and YFSETQ. J lost 3 bases, V lost 3 bases, and 13 bases had no gene match. The CDR3 is CASSSLTGGKEDYGYTF. The CDR3 coding sequence is TGCGCCAGCAGCTCCCTAACAGGGGGGAAAGAAGACTATGGCTACACCTTC.